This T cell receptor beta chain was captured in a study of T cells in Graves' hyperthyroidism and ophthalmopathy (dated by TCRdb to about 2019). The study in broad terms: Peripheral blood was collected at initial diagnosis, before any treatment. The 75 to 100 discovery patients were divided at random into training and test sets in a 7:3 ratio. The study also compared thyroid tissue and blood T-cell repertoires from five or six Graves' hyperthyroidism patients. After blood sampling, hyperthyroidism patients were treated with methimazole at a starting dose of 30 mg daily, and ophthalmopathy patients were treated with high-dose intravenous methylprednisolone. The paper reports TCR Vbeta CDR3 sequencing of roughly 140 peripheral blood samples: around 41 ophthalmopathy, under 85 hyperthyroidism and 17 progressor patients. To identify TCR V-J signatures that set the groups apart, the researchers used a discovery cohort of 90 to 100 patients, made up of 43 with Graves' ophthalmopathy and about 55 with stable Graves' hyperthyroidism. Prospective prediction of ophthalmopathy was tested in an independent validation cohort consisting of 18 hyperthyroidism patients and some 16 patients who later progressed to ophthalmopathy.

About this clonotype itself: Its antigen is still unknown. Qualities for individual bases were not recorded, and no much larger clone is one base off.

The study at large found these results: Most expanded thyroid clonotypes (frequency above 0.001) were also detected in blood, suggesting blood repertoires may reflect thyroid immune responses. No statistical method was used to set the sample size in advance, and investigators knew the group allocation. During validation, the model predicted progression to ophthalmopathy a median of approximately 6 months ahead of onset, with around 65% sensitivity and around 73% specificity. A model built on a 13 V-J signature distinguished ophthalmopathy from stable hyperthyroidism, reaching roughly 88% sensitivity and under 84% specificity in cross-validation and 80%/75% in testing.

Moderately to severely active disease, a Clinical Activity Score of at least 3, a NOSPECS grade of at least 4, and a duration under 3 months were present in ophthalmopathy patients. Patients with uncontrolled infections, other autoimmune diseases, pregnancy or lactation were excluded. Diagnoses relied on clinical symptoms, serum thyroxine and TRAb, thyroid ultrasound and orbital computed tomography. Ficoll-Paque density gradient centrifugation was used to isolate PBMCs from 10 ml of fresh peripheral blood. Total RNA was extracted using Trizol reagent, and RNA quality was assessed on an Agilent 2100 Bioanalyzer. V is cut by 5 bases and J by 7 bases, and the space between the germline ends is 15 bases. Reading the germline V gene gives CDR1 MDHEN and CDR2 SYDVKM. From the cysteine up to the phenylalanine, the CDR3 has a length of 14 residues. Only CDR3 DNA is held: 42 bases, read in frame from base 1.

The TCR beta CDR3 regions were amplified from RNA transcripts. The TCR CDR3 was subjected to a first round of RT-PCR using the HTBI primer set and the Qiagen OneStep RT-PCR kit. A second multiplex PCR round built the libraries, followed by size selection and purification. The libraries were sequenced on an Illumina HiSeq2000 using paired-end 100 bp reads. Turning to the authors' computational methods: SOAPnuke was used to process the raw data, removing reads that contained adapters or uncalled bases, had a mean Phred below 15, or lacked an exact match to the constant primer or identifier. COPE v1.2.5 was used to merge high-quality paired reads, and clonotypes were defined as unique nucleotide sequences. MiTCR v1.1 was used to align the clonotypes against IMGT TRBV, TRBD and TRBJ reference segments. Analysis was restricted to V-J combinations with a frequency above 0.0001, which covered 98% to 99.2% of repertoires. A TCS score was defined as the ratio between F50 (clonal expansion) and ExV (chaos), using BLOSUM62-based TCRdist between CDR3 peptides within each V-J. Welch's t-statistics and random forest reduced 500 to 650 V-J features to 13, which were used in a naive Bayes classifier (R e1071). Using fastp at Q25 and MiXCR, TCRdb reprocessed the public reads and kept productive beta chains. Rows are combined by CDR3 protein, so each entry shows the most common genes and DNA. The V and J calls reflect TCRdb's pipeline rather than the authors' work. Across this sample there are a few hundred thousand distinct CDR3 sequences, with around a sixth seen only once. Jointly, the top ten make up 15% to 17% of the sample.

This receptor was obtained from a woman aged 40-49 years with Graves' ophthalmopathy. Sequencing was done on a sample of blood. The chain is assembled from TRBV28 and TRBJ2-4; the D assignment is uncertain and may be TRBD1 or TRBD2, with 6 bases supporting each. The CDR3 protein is CASSNHGGSNIQYF. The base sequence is TGTGCCAGCAGTAACCACGGGGGCTCGAACATTCAGTACTTC.